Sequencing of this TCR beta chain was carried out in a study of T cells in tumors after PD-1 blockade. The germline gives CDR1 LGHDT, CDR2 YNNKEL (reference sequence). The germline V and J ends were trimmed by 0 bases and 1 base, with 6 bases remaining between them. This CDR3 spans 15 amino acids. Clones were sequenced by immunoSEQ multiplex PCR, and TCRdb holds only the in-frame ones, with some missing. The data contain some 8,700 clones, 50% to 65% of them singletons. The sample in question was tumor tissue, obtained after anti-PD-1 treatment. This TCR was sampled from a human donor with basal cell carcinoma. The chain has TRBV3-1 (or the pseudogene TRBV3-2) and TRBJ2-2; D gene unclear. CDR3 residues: CASSQEWGNTGELFF. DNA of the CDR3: TGTGCCAGCAGCCAAGAATGGGGGAACACCGGGGAGCTGTTTTTT.